One and the same sample provided the 3 T cell receptor beta chains below, sequenced in a study of tumor and adjacent non-tumor tissue in lung cancer. RNA was extracted from bulk tissue without any cell sorting. The library came from three nested PCR rounds adapted from ARM-PCR protocols. TCRdb reprocessed the multiplex PCR reads via MiXCR and lists one record per CDR3 protein. The sample has 55,000 to 75,000 distinct CDR3 sequences, around 60% seen once. The sample was lung tumor tissue. The receptors derive from a man aged 50 or older with non-small cell lung cancer.

This clonotype was counted at least ten times. The chain couples TRBV5-4 to TRBJ2-7; no clear D gene. This CDR3 spans 14 amino acids. The V and J ends lost 0 bases and 3 bases respectively, with 10 bases between them. Germline-derived CDR1 and CDR2 are SGHNT and YYREEE (reference sequence). The CDR3 DNA sequence: TGTGCCAGCAGCTTGGCGGTGGGAAACTACGAGCAGTACTTC. This encodes CASSLAVGNYEQYF.

The CDR3 reads CASSQGGLADTDTQYF. CDR3 in DNA: TGCGCCAGCAGCCAGGGGGGACTAGCGGATACAGATACGCAGTATTTT. The rearrangement links TRBV4-1 to TRBJ2-3; 11 positions agree with TRBD2. The germline CDR1 and CDR2 sequences are MGHRA and YSYEKL. The V gene end was trimmed by 3 bases and the J gene end by 3 bases; junction bases not matched to a gene: 5. The CDR3 contains 16 residues.

The V call is TRBV20-1, the J call TRBJ2-3; 11 bases are shared with TRBD2. The CDR3 has 16 amino acids. CDR1 DFQATT and CDR2 SNEGSKA come from the germline V gene (reference sequence). The trim removed 3 bases at V and 1 base at J, leaving 6 bases unmatched. The CDR3 is CSASGASGGRTDTQYF. CDR3 DNA: TGCAGTGCTAGCGGGGCTAGCGGGGGGCGCACAGATACGCAGTATTTT.